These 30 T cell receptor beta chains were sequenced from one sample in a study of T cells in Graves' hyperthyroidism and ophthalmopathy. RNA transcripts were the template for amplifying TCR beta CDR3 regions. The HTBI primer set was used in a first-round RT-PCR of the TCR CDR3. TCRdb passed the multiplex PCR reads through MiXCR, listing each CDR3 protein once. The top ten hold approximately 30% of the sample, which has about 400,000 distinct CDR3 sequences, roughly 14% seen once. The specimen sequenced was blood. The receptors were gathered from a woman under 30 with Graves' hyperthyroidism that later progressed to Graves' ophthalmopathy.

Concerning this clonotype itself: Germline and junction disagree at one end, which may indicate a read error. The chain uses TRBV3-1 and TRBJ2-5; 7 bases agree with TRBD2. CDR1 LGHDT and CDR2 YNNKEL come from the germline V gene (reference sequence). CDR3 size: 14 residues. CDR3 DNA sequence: TGTGCCAGCAGCTTTAGCGGGCTTCAAGAGATCCAGTACTTC. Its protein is CASSFSGLQEIQYF.

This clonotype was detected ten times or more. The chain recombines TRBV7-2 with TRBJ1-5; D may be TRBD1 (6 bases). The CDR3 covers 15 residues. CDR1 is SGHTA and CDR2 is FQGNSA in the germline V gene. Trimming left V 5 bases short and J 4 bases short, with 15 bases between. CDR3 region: CASSPLGTPNQPQHF. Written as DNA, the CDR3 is TGTGCCAGCAGCCCTCTTGGGACACCAAATCAGCCCCAGCATTTT.

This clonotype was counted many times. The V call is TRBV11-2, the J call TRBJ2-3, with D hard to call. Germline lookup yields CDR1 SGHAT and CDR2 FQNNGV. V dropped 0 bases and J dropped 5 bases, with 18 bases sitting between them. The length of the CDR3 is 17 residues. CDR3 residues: CASSLDQVPRPRDTQYF. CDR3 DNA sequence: TGTGCCAGCAGCTTAGATCAAGTCCCTCGTCCCCGAGATACGCAGTATTTT.

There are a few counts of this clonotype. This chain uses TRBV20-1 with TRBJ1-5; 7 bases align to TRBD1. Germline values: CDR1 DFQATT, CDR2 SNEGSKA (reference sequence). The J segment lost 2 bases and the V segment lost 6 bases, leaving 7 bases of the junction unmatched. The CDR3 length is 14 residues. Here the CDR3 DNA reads TGCAGTGCCTACAGGGGTTCGGGCAATCAGCCCCAGCATTTT. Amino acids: CSAYRGSGNQPQHF.

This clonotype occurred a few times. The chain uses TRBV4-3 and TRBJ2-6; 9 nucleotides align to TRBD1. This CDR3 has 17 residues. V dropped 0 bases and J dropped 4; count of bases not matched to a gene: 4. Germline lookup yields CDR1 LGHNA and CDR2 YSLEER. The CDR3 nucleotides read TGCGCCAGCAGCCAAGATGGGACAGGGTCAGGGGCCAACGTCCTGACTTTC. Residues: CASSQDGTGSGANVLTF.

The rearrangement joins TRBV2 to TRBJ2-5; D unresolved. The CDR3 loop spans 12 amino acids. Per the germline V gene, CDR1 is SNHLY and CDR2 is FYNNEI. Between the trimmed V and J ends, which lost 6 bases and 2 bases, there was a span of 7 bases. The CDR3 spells CASRIRQETQYF. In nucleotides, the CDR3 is TGTGCCAGCAGGATCAGGCAAGAGACCCAGTACTTC.

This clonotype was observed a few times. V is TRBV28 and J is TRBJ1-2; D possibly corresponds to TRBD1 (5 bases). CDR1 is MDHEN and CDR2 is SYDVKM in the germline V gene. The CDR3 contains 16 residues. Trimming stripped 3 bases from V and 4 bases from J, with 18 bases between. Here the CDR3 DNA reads TGTGCCAGCAGTTTCAGTTTTGGCAGGGAGGTCTATGGCTACACCTTC. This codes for CASSFSFGREVYGYTF.

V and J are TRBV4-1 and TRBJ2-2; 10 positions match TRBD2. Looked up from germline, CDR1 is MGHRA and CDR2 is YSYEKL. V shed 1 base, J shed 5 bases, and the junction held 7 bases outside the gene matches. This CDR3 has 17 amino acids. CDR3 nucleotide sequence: TGCGCCAGCAGCCAAGCCGGGACTAGCGCTACTACCGGGGAGCTGTTTTTT. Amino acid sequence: CASSQAGTSATTGELFF.

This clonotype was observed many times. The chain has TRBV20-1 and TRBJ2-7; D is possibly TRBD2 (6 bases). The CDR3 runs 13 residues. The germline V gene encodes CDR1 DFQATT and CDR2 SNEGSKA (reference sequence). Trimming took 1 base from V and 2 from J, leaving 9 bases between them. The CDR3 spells CSARAGSPYEQYF. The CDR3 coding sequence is TGCAGTGCTAGAGCCGGGAGTCCCTACGAGCAGTACTTC.

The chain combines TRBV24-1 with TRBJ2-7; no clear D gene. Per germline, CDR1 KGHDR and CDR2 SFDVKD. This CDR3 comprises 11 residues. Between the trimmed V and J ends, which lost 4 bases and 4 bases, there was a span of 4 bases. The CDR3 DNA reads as TGTGCCACCAGTGACCAGTACGAGCAGTACTTC. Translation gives CATSDQYEQYF.

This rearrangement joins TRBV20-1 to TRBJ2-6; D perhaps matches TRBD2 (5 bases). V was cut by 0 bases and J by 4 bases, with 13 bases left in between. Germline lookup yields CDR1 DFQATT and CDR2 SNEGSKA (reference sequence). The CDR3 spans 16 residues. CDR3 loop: CSARDTRVGGANVLTF. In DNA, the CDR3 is TGCAGTGCTAGAGATACGAGGGTTGGGGGGGCCAACGTCCTGACTTTC.

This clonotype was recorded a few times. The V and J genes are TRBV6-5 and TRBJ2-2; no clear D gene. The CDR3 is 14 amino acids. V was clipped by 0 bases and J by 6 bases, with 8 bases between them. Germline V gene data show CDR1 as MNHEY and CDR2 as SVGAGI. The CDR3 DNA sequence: TGTGCCAGCAGTTACTCGCAAAGCGCCGGGGAGCTGTTTTTT. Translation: CASSYSQSAGELFF.

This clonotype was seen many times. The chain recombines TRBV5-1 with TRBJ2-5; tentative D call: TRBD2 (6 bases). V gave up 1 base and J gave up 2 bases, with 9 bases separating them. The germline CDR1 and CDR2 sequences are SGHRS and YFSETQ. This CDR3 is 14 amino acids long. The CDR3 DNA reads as TGCGCCAGCAGCTTGTTTGCGGGACAAGAGACCCAGTACTTC. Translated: CASSLFAGQETQYF. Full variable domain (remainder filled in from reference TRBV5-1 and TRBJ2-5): KAGVTQTPRYLIKTRGQQVTLSCSPISGHRSVSWYQQTPGQGLQFLFEYFSETQRNKGNFPGRFSGRQFSNSRSEMNVSTLELGDSALYLCASSLFAGQETQYFGPGTRLLVL.

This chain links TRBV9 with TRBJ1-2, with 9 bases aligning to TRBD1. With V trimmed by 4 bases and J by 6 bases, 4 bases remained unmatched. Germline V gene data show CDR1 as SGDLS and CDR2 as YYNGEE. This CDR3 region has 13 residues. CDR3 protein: CASSTRTGDGYTF. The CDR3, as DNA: TGTGCCAGCAGCACCCGGACAGGGGATGGCTACACCTTC.

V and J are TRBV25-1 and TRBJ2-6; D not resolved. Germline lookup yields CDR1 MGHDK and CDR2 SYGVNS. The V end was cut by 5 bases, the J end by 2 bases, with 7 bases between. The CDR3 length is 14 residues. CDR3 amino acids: CASSSWAGANVLTF. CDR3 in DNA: TGTGCCAGCAGTTCCTGGGCTGGGGCCAACGTCCTGACTTTC. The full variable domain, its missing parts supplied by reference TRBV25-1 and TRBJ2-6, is EADIYQTPRYLVIGTGKKITLECSQTMGHDKMYWYQQDPGMELHLIHYSYGVNSTEKGDLSSESTVSRIRTEHFPLTLESARPSHTSQYLCASSSWAGANVLTFGAGSRLTVL.

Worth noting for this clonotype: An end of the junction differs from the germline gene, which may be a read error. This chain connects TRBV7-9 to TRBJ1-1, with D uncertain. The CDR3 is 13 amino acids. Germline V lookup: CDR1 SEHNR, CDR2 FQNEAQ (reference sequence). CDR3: CASSRALNTEVFF. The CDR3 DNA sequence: TGTGCCTCCTCACGCGCTCTGAACACTGAAGTTTTCTTT.

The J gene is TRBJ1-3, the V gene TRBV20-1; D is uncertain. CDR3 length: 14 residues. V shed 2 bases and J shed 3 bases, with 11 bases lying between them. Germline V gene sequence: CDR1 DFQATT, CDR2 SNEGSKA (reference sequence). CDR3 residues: CSARTTLYGNTIYF. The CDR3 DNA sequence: TGCAGTGCTAGAACTACTCTGTATGGAAACACCATATATTTT.

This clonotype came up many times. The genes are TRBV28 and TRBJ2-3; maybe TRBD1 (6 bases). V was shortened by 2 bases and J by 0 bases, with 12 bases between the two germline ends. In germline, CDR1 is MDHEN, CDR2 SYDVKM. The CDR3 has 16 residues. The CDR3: CASSLGGGDSTDTQYF. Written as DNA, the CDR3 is TGTGCCAGCAGTTTAGGGGGCGGAGATAGCACAGATACGCAGTATTTT. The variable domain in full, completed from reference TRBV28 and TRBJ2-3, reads DVKVTQSSRYLVKRTGEKVFLECVQDMDHENMFWYRQDPGLGLRLIYFSYDVKMKEKGDIPEGYSVSREKKERFSLILESASTNQTSMYLCASSLGGGDSTDTQYFGPGTRLTVL.

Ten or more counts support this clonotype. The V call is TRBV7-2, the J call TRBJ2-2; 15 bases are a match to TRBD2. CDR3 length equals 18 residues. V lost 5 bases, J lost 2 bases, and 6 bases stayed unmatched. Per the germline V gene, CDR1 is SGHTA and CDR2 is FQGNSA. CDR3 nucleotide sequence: TGTGCCAGCAGCCTTTGGACTAGCGGGAGGGTTAACACCGGGGAGCTGTTTTTT. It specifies CASSLWTSGRVNTGELFF.

CDR3 nucleotide sequence: TGCGCCAGCAGCCAAGATGGGCCAGGAACACCTGACTACGAGCAGTACTTC. This translates into CASSQDGPGTPDYEQYF. The chain combines TRBV4-3 with TRBJ2-7; D is unresolved. V was pared by 0 bases and J by 3 bases, with 18 bases between. The CDR3 extends over 17 amino acids. CDR1 is LGHNA and CDR2 is YSLEER in the germline V gene.

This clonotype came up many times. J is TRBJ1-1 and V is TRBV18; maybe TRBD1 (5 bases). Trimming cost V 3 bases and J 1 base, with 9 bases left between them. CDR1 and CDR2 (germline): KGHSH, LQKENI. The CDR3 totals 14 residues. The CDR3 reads CASSPGGANTEAFF. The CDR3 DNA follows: TGTGCCAGCTCACCCGGAGGGGCGAACACTGAAGCTTTCTTT.

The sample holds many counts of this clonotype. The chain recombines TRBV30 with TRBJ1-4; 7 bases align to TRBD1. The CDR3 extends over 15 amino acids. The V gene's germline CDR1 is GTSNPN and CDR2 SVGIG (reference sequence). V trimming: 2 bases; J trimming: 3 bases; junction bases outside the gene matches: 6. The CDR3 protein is CAWSYAGTANEKLFF. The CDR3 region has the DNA TGTGCCTGGAGTTACGCCGGGACAGCTAATGAAAAACTGTTTTTT.

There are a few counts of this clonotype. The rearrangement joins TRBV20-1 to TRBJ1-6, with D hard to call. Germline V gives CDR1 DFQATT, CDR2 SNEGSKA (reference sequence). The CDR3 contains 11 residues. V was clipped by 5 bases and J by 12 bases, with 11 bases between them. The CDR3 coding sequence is TGCAGTGCTGGGTTGGGCGGACCCCTCCACTTT. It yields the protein CSAGLGGPLHF.

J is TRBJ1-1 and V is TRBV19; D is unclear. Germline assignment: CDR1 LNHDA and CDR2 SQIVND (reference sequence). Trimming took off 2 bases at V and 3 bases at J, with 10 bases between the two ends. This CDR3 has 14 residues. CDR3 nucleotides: TGTGCCAGTAGTATATATTGGGGAGACACTGAAGCTTTCTTT. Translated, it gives CASSIYWGDTEAFF.

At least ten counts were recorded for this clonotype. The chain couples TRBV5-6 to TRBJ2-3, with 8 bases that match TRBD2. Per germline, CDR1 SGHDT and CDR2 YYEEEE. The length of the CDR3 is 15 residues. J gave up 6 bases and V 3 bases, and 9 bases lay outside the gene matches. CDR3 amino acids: CASSSGTRISDTQYF. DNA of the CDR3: TGTGCCAGCAGCTCCGGGACTAGAATATCGGATACGCAGTATTTT.

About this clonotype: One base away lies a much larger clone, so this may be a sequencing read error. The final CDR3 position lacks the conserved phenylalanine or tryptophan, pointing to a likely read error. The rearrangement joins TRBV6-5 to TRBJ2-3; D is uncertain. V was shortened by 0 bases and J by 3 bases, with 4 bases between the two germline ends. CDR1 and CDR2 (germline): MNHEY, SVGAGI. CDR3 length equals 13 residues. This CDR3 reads CASSYSLTDTQYL. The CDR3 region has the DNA TGTGCCAGCAGTTACTCCCTGACAGATACGCAGTATCTT.

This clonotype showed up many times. The CDR3 loop reads CASSLVGLAGGNEQFF. CDR3 sequence (DNA): TGTGCCAGCAGCTTAGTGGGACTAGCGGGCGGAAATGAGCAGTTCTTC. The chain carries TRBV11-1 and TRBJ2-1; the match to TRBD2 covers 12 bases. The CDR3 runs to 16 residues. J lost 7 bases, V lost 1 base, and 5 bases had no gene match. Germline V gene lookup returns CDR1 SGHAT and CDR2 FQDESV (reference sequence).

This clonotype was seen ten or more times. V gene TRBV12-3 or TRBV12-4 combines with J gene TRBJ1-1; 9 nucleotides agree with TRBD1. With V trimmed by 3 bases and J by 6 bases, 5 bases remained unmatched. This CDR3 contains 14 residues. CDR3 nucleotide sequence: TGTGCCAGCAGTTTCGGACAGGGGATCTCTGAAGCTTTCTTT. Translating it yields CASSFGQGISEAFF.

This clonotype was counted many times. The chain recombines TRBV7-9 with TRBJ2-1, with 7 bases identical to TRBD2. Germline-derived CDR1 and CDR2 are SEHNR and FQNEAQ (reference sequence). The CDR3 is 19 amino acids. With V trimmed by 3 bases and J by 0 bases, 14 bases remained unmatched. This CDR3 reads CASSLGRGSGLSSYNEQFF. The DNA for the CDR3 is TGTGCCAGCAGCTTGGGCCGAGGTAGCGGGCTTTCCTCCTACAATGAGCAGTTCTTC.

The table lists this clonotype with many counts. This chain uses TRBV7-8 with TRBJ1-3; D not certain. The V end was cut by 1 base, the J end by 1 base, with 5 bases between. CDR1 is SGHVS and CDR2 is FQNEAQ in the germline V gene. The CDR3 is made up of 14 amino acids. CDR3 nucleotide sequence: TGTGCCAGCAGCTTAGGGACGTCTGGAAACACCATATATTTT. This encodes CASSLGTSGNTIYF.